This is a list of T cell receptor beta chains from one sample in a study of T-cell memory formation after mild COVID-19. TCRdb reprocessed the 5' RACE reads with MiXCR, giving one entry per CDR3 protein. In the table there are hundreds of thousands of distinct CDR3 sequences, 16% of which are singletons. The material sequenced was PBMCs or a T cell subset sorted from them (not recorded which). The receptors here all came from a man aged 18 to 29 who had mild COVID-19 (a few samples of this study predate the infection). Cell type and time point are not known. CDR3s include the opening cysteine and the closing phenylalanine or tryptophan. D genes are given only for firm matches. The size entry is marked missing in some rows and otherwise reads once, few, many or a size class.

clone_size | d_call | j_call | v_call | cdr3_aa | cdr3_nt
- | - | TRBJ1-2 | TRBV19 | CASWDAVGGYTF | TGTGCCAGTTGGGACGCGGTCGGGGGCTACACCTTC
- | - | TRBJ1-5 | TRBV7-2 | CASSADRKQPQHF | TGTGCCAGCAGCGCCGACAGGAAACAGCCCCAGCATTTT
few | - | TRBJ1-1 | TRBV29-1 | CSARGHLVAFF | TGCAGCGCGCGTGGGCACCTTGTTGCTTTCTTT
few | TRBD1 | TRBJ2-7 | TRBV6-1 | CASSEGTGGSYEQYF | TGTGCCAGCAGTGAAGGGACAGGGGGCTCCTACGAGCAGTACTTC
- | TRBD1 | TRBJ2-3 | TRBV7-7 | CASSLGRTGDGGPTDTQYF | TGTGCTAGCAGCTTAGGGCGGACAGGGGACGGGGGACCCACAGATACGCAGTATTTT
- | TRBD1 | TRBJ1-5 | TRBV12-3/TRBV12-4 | CASSSHRGRQPQHF | TGTGCCAGCAGTTCCCACAGGGGAAGACAGCCCCAGCATTTT
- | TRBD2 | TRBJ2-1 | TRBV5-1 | CASSEGLAGVNEQFF | TGCGCCAGCAGCGAGGGACTAGCGGGGGTTAATGAGCAGTTCTTC
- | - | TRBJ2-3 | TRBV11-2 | CASSYRGVITDTQYF | TGTGCCAGCAGCTATCGGGGAGTTATTACAGATACGCAGTATTTT
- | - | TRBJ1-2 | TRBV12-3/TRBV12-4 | CASILGSHGYTF | -
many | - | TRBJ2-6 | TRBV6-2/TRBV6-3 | CASTGAGANVLTF | TGTGCCAGCACCGGAGCAGGGGCCAACGTCCTGACTTTC
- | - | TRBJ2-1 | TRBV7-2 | CASSLGPVVYNEQFF | TGTGCCAGCAGCTTAGGACCCGTGGTTTACAATGAGCAGTTCTTC
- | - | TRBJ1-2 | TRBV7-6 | CASSPSLGAGYTF | TGTGCCAGCAGCCCCTCCTTGGGGGCTGGCTACACCTTC
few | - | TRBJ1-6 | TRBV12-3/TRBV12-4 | CASSPAVSYNSPLHF | TGTGCCAGCAGTCCCGCCGTCTCCTATAATTCACCCCTCCACTTT
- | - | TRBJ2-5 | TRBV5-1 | CASSLGSAGRRETQYF | TGCGCCAGCAGCTTGGGTTCTGCGGGGCGGAGGGAGACCCAGTACTTC
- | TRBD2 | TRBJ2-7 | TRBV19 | CASSSSGTFSYEQYF | TGTGCCAGTAGTTCCAGCGGGACTTTCTCCTACGAGCAGTACTTC
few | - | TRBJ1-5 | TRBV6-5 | CARGNQPQHF | TGTGCCAGGGGCAATCAGCCCCAGCATTTT
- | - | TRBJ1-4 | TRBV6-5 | CASSLINSWNEKLFF | TGTGCCAGCAGTTTAATTAACAGTTGGAATGAAAAACTGTTTTTT
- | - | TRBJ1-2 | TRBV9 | CASSQGAGGNYGYTF | TGTGCCAGCAGCCAAGGGGCGGGGGGCAACTATGGCTACACCTTC
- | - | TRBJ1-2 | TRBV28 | CASSLSIERGYTF | TGTGCCAGCAGTTTATCCATCGAACGTGGCTACACCTTC
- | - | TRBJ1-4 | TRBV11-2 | CASSLERQTDEKLFF | TGTGCCAGCAGCTTAGAGAGGCAGACAGATGAAAAACTGTTTTTT
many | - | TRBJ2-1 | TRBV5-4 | CASSLGTEYNEQFF | TGTGCCAGCAGCTTGGGGACGGAGTACAATGAGCAGTTCTTC